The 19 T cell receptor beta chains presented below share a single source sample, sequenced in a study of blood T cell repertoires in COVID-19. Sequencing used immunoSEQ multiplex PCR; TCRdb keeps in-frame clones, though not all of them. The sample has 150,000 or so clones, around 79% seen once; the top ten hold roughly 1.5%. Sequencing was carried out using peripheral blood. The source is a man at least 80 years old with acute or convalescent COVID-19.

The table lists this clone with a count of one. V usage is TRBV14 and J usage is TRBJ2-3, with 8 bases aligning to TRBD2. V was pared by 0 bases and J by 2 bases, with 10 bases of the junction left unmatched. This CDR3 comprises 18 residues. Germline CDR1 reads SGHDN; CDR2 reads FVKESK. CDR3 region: CASSQEARTSYATDTQYF. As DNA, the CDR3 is TGTGCCAGCAGCCAAGAAGCCCGGACTAGCTACGCCACAGATACGCAGTATTTT. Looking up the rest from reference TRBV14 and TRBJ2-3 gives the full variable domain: EAGVTQFPSHSVIEKGQTVTLRCDPISGHDNLYWYRRVMGKEIKFLLHFVKESKQDESGMPNNRFLAERTGGTYSTLKVQPAELEDSGVYFCASSQEARTSYATDTQYFGPGTRLTVL.

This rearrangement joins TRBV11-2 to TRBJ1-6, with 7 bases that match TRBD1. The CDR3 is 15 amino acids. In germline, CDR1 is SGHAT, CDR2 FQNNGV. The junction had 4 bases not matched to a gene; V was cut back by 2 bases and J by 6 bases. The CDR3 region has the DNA TGTGCCAGCAGCTTATCGACAGGGATTAATTCACCCCTCCACTTT. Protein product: CASSLSTGINSPLHF.

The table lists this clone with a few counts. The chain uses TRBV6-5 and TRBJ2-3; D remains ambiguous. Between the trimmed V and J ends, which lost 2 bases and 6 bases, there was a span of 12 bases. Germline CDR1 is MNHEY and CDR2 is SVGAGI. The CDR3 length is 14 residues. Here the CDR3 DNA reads TGTGCCAGCAGTTACGAACCAGCGATGGATACGCAGTATTTT. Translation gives CASSYEPAMDTQYF.

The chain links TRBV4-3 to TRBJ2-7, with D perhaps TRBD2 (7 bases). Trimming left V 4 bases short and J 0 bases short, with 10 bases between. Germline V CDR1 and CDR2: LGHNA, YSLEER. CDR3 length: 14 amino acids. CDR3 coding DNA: TGCGCCAGCAGCCGCGGGGGCGCCTCCTACGAGCAGTACTTC. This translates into CASSRGGASYEQYF.

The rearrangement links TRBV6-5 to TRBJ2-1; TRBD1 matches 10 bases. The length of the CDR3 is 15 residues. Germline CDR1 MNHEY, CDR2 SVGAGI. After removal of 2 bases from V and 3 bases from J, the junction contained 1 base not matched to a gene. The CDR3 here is CASSYGTGDYNEQFF. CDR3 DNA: TGTGCCAGCAGTTACGGGACAGGGGACTACAATGAGCAGTTCTTC.

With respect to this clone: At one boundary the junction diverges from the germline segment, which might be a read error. The CDR3 region has the DNA TGCGCCAGCAGTTTGGGACAGGCCGCTAGCACAGATACGCAGTATTTT. This translates into CASSLGQAASTDTQYF. The V and J genes are TRBV5-1 and TRBJ2-3; 8 nucleotides line up with TRBD1. The CDR3 length is 16 residues. CDR1 and CDR2 (germline): SGHRS, YFSETQ.

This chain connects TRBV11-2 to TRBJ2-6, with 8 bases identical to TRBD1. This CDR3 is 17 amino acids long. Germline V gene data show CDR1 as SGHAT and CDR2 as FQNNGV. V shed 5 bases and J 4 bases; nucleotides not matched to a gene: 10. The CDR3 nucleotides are TGTGCCAGCAGCCCAACCCCGACAGGGGCCGGGGCCAACGTCCTGACTTTC. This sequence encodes CASSPTPTGAGANVLTF. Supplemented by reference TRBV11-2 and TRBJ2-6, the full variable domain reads EAGVAQSPRYKIIEKRQSVAFWCNPISGHATLYWYQQILGQGPKLLIQFQNNGVVDDSQLPKDRFSAERLKGVDSTLKIQPAKLEDSAVYLCASSPTPTGAGANVLTFGAGSRLTVL.

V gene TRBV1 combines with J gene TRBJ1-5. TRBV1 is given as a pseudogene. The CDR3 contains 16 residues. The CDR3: CTSSQDGRGGDQPQHF. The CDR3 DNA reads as TGCACCAGCAGCCAAGATGGGCGGGGTGGGGATCAGCCCCAGCATTTT.

In DNA, the CDR3 is TGTGCCAGCTCACCACCGTCGGTGAACACTGAAGCTTTCTTT. Translated: CASSPPSVNTEAFF. The genes are TRBV18 and TRBJ1-1, with no clear D. V was pared by 0 bases and J by 0 bases, with 5 bases between. Germline CDR1 is KGHSH and CDR2 is LQKENI. The CDR3 has 14 residues. Full variable domain (outside the CDR3, taken from reference TRBV18 and TRBJ1-1): NAGVMQNPRHLVRRRGQEARLRCSPMKGHSHVYWYRQLPEEGLKFMVYLQKENIIDESGMPKERFSAEFPKEGPSILRIQQVVRGDSAAYFCASSPPSVNTEAFFGQGTRLTVV.

The CDR3 sequence is CASSPGTGPYEQYV. The CDR3 DNA sequence: TGTGCCAGCAGTCCCGGGACAGGGCCCTACGAGCAGTACGTC. The chain joins TRBV6-5 to TRBJ2-7; 9 bases are shared with TRBD1. This CDR3 contains 14 residues. V dropped 5 bases and J dropped 2; count of bases not matched to a gene: 4. Germline lookup yields CDR1 MNHEY and CDR2 SVGAGI.

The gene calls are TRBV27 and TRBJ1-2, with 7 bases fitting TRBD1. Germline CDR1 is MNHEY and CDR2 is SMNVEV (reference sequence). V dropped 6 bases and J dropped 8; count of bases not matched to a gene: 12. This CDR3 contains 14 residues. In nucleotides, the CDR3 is TGTGCCAGCAGCGGCGGGACAGACTTAGTAGGCTACACCTTC. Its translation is CASSGGTDLVGYTF.

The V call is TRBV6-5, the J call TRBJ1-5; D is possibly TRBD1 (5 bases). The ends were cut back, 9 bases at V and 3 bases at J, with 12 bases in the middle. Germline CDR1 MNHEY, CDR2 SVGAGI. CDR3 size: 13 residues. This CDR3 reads CASSDTFNQPQHF. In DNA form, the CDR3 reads TGTGCCAGTTCGGACACGTTCAATCAGCCCCAGCATTTT.

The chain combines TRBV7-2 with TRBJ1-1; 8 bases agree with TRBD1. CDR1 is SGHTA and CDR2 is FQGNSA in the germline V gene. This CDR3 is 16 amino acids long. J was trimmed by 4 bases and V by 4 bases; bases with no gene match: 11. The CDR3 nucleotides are TGTGCCAGCAGCTCCGGACAGGGCGTTCCGAGCACTGAAGCTTTCTTT. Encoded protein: CASSSGQGVPSTEAFF. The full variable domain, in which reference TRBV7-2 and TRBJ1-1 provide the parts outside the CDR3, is GAGVSQSPSNKVTEKGKDVELRCDPISGHTALYWYRQSLGQGLEFLIYFQGNSAPDKSGLPSDRFSAERTGGSVSTLTIQRTQQEDSAVYLCASSSGQGVPSTEAFFGQGTRLTVV.

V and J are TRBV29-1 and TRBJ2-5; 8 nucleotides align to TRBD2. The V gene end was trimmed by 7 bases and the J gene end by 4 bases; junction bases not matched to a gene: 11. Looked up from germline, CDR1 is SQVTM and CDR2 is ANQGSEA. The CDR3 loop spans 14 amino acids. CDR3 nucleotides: TGCAGCGCTACTAGACCGGGGGGGCGAGAGACCCAGTACTTC. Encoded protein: CSATRPGGRETQYF.

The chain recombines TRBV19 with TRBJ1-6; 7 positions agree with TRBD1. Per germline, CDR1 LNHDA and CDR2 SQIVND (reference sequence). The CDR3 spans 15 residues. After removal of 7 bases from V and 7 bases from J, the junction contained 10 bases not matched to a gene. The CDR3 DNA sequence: TGTGCCAGTACCTCAGCCGGGACAGAAAATTCACCCCTCCACTTT. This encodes CASTSAGTENSPLHF.

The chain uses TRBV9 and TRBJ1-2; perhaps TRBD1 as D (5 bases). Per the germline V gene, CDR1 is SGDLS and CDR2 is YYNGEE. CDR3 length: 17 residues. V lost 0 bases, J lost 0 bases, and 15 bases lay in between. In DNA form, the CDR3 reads TGTGCCAGCAGCGTAGACCTTCCGGCAGGGCCTAACTATGGCTACACCTTC. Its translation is CASSVDLPAGPNYGYTF.

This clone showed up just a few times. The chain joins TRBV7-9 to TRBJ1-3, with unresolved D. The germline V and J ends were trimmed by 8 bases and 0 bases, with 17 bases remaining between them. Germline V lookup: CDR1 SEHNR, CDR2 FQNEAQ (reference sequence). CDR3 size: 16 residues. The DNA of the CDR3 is TGTGCCAGCGCGTTTGGCTTGCCGGGCTCTGGAAACACCATATATTTT. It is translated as CASAFGLPGSGNTIYF.

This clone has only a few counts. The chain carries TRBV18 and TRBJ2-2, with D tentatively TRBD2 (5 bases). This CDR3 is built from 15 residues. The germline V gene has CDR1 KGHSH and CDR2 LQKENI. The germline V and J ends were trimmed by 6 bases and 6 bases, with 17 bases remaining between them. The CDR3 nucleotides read TGTGCCAGCTCCCAGAACCAACGAGGGTCCGGGGAGCTGTTTTTT. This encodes CASSQNQRGSGELFF.

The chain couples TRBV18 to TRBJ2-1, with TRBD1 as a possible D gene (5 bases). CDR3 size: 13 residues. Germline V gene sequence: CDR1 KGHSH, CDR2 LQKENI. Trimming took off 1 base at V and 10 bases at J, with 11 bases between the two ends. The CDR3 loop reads CASSPLQGVEQFF. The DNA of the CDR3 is TGTGCCAGCTCACCACTTCAGGGTGTAGAGCAGTTCTTC.